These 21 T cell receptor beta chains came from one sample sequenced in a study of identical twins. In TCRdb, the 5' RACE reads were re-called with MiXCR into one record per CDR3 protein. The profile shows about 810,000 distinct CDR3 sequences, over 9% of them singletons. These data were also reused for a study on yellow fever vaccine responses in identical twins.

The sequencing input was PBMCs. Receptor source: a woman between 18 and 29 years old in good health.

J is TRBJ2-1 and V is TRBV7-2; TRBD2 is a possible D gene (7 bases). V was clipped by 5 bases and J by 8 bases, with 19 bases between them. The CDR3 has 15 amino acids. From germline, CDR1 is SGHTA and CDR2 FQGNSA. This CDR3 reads CASSPVGGAAHEQFF. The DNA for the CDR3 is TGTGCCAGCAGCCCTGTGGGGGGGGCCGCCCATGAGCAGTTCTTC. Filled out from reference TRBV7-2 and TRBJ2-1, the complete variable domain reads GAGVSQSPSNKVTEKGKDVELRCDPISGHTALYWYRQSLGQGLEFLIYFQGNSAPDKSGLPSDRFSAERTGGSVSTLTIQRTQQEDSAVYLCASSPVGGAAHEQFFGPGTRLTVL.

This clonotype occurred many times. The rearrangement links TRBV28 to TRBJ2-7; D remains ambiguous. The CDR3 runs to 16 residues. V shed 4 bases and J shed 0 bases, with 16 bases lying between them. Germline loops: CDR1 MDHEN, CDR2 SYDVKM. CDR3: CASSSTNIRNSYEQYF. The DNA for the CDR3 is TGTGCCAGCAGTTCAACCAACATCCGGAACTCCTACGAGCAGTACTTC.

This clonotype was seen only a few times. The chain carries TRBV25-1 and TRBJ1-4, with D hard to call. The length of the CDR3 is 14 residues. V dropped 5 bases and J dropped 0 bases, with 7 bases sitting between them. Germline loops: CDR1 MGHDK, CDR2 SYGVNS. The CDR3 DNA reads TGTGCCAGCAGTTCAGAGTCAACTAATGAAAAACTGTTTTTT. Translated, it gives CASSSESTNEKLFF.

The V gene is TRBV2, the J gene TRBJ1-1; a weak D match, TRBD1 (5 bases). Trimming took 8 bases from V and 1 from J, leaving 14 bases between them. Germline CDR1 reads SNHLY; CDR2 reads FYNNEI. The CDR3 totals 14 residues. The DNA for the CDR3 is TGTGCCAGCGGATTGTTTGGGGCGAACACTGAAGCTTTCTTT. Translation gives CASGLFGANTEAFF.

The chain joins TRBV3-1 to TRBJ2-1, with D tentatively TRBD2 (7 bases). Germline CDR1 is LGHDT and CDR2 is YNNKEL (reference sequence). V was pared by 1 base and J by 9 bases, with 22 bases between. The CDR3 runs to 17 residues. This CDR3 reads CASSQVIEGGGLGEQFF. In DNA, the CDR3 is TGTGCCAGCAGCCAAGTGATCGAGGGAGGGGGGCTGGGTGAGCAGTTCTTC.

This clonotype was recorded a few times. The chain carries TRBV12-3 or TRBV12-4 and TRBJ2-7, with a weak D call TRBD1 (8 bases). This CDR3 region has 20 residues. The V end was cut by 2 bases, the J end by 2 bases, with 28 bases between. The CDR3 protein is CASSLIRGLTRDYFPYEQYF. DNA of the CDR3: TGTGCCAGCAGTTTAATCAGGGGGCTGACCCGGGACTATTTCCCCTACGAGCAGTACTTC.

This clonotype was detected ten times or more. CDR3 amino acids: CASSSPSGSFTYNEQFF. CDR3 bases: TGCGCCAGCAGCTCTCCTAGCGGGAGCTTCACCTACAATGAGCAGTTCTTC. This chain links TRBV5-1 with TRBJ2-1; 10 positions match TRBD2. The CDR3 has 17 residues. From germline, CDR1 is SGHRS and CDR2 YFSETQ. V lost 3 bases and J lost 2; bases outside the gene matches: 8. Drawing the rest from reference TRBV5-1 and TRBJ2-1, the complete variable domain is KAGVTQTPRYLIKTRGQQVTLSCSPISGHRSVSWYQQTPGQGLQFLFEYFSETQRNKGNFPGRFSGRQFSNSRSEMNVSTLELGDSALYLCASSSPSGSFTYNEQFFGPGTRLTVL.

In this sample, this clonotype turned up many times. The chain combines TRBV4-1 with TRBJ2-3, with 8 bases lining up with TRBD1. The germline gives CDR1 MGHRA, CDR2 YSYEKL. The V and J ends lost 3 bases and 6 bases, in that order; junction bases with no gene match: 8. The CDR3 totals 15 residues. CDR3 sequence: CASSHQDRAADTQYF. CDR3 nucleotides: TGCGCCAGCAGCCATCAGGACAGGGCAGCGGATACGCAGTATTTT.

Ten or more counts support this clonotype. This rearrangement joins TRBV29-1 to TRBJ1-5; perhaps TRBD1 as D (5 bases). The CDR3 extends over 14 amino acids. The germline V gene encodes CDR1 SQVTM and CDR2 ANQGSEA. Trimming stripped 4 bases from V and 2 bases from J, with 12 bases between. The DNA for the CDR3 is TGCAGCGTTGCCGAGGGGCTAGGCAATCAGCCCCAGCATTTT. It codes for CSVAEGLGNQPQHF.

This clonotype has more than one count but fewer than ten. CDR3 sequence: CASSPSLSTILPSDGYTF. CDR3 DNA: TGTGCCAGCAGCCCCAGCCTGAGCACTATTCTTCCTAGCGATGGCTACACCTTC. This rearrangement joins TRBV14 to TRBJ1-2; D remains unclear. The CDR3 has 18 amino acids. The V end was cut by 4 bases, the J end by 6 bases, with 27 bases between. Germline CDR1 is SGHDN and CDR2 is FVKESK.

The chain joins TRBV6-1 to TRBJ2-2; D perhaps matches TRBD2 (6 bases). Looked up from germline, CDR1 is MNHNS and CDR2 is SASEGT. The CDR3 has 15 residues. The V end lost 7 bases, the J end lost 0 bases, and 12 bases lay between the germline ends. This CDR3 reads CASTRLATNTGELFF. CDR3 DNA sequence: TGTGCCAGCACCCGGCTAGCGACGAACACCGGGGAGCTGTTTTTT.

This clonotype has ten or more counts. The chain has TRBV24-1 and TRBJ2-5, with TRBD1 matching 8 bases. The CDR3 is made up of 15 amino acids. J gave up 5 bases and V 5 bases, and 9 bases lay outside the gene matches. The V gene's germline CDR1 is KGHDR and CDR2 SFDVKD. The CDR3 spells CATSAGTGPIETQYF. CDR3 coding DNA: TGTGCCACCAGTGCCGGGACAGGTCCTATCGAGACCCAGTACTTC.

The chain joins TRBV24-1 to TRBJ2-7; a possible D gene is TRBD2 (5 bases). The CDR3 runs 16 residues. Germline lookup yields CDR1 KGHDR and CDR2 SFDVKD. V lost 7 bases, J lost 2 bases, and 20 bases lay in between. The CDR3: CATRPYERIFPYEQYF. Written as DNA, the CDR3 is TGTGCCACCAGACCCTATGAGCGGATTTTCCCCTACGAGCAGTACTTC.

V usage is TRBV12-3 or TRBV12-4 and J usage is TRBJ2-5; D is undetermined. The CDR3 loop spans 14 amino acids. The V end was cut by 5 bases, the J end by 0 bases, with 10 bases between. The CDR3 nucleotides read TGTGCCAGCAGTCACAGAGCCTACCAAGAGACCCAGTACTTC. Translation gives CASSHRAYQETQYF.

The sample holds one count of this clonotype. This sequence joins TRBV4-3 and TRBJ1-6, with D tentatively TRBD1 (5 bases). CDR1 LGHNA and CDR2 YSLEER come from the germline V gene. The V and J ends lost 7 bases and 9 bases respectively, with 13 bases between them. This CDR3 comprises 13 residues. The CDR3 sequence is CASMGGSGSPLHF. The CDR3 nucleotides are TGCGCCAGCATGGGGGGGTCGGGTTCACCCCTCCACTTT.

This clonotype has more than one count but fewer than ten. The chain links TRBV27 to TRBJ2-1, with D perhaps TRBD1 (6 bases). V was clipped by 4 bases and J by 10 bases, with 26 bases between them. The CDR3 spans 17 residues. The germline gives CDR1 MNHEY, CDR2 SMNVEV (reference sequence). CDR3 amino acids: CASSSQHLTGDPKEQFF. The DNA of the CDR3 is TGTGCCAGCAGTTCCCAACATCTGACAGGTGACCCTAAGGAGCAGTTCTTC.

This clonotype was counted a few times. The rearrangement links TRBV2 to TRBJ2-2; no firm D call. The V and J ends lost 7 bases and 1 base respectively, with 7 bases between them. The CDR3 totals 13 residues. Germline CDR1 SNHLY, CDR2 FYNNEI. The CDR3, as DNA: TGTGCCAGCAATACACAGAACACCGGGGAGCTGTTTTTT. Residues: CASNTQNTGELFF. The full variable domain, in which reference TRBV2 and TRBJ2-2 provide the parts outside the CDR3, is EPEVTQTPSHQVTQMGQEVILRCVPISNHLYFYWYRQILGQKVEFLVSFYNNEISEKSEIFDDQFSVERPDGSNFTLKIRSTKLEDSAMYFCASNTQNTGELFFGEGSRLTVL.

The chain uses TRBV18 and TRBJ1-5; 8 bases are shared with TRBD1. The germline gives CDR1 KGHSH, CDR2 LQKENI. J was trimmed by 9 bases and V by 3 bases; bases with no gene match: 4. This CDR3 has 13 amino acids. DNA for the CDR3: TGTGCCAGCTCACCGGACAGGGCTTGGCCCCAGCATTTT. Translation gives CASSPDRAWPQHF.

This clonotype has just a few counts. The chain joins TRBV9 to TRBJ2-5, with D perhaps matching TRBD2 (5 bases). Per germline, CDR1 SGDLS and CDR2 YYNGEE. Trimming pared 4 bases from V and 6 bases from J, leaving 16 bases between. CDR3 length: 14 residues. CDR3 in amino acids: CASSPEGGWKTQYF. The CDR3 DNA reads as TGTGCCAGCAGCCCTGAGGGTGGGTGGAAGACCCAGTACTTC.

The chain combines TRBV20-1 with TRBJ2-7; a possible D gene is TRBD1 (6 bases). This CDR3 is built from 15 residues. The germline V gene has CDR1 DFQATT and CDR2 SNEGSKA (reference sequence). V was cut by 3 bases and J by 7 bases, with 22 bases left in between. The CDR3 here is CSARRQESTRGEQYF. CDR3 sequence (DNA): TGCAGTGCTAGGAGACAGGAATCTACCCGAGGGGAGCAGTACTTC.

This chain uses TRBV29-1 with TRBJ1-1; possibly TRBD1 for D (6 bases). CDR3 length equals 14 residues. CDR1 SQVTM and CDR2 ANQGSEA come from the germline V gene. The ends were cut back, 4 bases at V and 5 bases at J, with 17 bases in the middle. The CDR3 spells CSVGAVVGGTEAFF. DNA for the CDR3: TGCAGCGTTGGGGCCGTGGTAGGGGGGACTGAAGCTTTCTTT.